Listed below are T cell receptor beta chains from one sample, sequenced in a study of T-cell reconstitution after alpha-beta-depleted transplantation in children. In TCRdb, the PCR reads were re-called with MiXCR into one record per CDR3 protein. This table has under 750,000 distinct CDR3 sequences, approximately 22% appearing once. The source was PBMCs, mostly from graft donor cells, collected 360 days after TCRalphabeta/CD19-depleted stem cell transplant. All receptors derive from a boy in the first two years of life who had a stem cell transplant for acute myeloid leukemia, so the T cells may come from the graft donor. The CDR3 runs from the conserved cysteine through the conserved F or W.

j_gene | v_gene | CDR3aa
TRBJ2-1 | TRBV28 | CASSLYREEFF
TRBJ2-3 | TRBV12-3/TRBV12-4 | CASSPRQGRGTDTQYF
TRBJ2-2 | TRBV20-1 | CSALRAGTTPLRTGELFF
TRBJ2-3 | TRBV6-2/TRBV6-3 | CASSYSRTSGGQPPQRDTQYF
TRBJ1-2 | TRBV12-3/TRBV12-4 | CASTEDRVVYGYTF
TRBJ1-5 | TRBV5-1 | CASSLGQGNDQPQHF
TRBJ1-6 | TRBV4-1 | CASTQGGEGGSPLHF
TRBJ2-1 | TRBV6-5 | CASSYHRTPSDPYNEQFF
TRBJ2-1 | TRBV12-5 | CASGLVRGGLGNEQFF
TRBJ2-7 | TRBV4-1 | CASSQGLTGTYEQYF
TRBJ2-1 | TRBV9 | CASSVGVSWDRSNEQFF
TRBJ2-1 | TRBV11-2 | CASSPGNRGNEQFF
TRBJ1-2 | TRBV7-9 | CASSLTATGRSYGYTF
TRBJ2-7 | TRBV5-5 | CASSLDPSGGHHLYEQYF
TRBJ2-4 | TRBV11-2 | CASSLPTSRTKNDKDIQYF
TRBJ2-1 | TRBV20-1 | CSARGRDRGHEQFF
TRBJ2-1 | TRBV24-1 | CATSDYGLAGGYNEQFF
TRBJ1-1 | TRBV7-2 | CASSTNGPLNTEAFF
TRBJ2-3 | TRBV20-1 | CSAWDSRTDTQYF
TRBJ2-3 | TRBV20-1 | CSARDPTSGGTQYF
TRBJ1-1 | TRBV6-5 | CASSYSGPGQGGQTEAFF
TRBJ2-1 | TRBV7-9 | CASSLAQAGNNEQFF
TRBJ2-1 | TRBV15 | CATSRNNQGGLHNEQFF
TRBJ1-1 | TRBV20-1 | CSARVNSMRNTEAFF
TRBJ2-1 | TRBV6-5 | CASSSGVGTVLYNEQFF
TRBJ2-3 | TRBV27 | CASSSPLPATQYF
TRBJ2-7 | TRBV10-3 | CAISEYTGYLYEQYF
TRBJ2-1 | TRBV7-9 | CASSLEVYPAFF
TRBJ2-5 | TRBV29-1 | CSVYRGRETQYF
TRBJ2-2 | TRBV5-1 | CASSDPEGSTGEQFF
TRBJ2-1 | TRBV15 | CATSMSSYNEQFF
TRBJ2-3 | TRBV5-1 | CASSSFLSTEVQYF
TRBJ2-1 | TRBV20-1 | CSARQASGYNEQFF